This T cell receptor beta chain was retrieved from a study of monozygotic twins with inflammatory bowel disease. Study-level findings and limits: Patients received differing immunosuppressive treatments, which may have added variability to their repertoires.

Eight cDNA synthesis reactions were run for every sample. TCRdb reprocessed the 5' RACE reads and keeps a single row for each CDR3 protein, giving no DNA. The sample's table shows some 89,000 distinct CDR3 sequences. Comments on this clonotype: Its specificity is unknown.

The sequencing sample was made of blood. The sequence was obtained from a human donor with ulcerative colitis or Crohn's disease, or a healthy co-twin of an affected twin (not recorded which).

CDR3 protein: CASSPPGNPEQFF. The rearrangement joins TRBV7-7 to TRBJ2-1; TCRdb returns TRBD1, unconfirmable since there is no DNA. The length of the CDR3 is 13 residues. CDR1 is SSHAT, CDR2 FNYEAQ, per germline (reference sequence). The entire variable domain, with the rest obtained from reference TRBV7-7 and TRBJ2-1, is as follows: GAGVSQSPRYKVTKRGQDVTLRCDPISSHATLYWYQQALGQGPEFLTYFNYEAQPDKSGLPSDRFSAERPEGSISTLTIQRTEQRDSAMYRCASSPPGNPEQFFGPGTRLTVL.